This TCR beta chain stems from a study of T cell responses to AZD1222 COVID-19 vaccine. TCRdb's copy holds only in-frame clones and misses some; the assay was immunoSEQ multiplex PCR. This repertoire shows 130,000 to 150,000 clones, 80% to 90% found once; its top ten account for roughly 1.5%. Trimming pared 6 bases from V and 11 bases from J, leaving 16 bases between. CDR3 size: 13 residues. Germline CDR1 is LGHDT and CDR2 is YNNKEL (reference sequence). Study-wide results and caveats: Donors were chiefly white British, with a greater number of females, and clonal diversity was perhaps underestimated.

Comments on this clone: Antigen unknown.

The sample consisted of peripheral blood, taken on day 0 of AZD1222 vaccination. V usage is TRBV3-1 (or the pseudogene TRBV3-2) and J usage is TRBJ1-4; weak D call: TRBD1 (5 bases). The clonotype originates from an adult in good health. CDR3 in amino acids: CASSPSGTGKLFF. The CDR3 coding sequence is TGTGCCAGCAGTCCTTCGGGGACGGGTAAACTGTTTTTT.